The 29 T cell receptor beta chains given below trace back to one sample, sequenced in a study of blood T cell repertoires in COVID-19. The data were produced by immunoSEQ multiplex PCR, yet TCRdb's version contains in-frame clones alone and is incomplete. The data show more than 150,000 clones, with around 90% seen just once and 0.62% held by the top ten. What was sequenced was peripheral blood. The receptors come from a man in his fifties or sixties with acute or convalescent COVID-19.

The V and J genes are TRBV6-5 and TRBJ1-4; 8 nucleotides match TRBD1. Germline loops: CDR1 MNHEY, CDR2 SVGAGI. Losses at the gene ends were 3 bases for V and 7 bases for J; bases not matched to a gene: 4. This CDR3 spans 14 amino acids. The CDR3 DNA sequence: TGTGCCAGCAGTTATCGGGACAGGAGTGAAAAACTGTTTTTT. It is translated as CASSYRDRSEKLFF.

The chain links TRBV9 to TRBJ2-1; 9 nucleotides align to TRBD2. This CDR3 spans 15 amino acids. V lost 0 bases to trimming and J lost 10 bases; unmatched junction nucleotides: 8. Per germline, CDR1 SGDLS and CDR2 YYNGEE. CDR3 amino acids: CASSVGGGRVEEQFF. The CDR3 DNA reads TGTGCCAGCAGCGTAGGTGGCGGGAGGGTTGAGGAGCAGTTCTTC.

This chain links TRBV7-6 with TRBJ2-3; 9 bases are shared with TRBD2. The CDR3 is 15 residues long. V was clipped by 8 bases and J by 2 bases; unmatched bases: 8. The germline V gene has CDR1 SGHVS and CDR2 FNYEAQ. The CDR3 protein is CASFTGTSSTDTQYF. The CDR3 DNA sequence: TGTGCCAGCTTTACAGGGACTAGCTCCACAGATACGCAGTATTTT.

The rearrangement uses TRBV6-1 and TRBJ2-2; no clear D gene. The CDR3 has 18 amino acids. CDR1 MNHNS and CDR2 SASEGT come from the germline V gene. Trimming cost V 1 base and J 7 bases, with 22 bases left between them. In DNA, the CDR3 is TGTGCCAGCAGTGAAGAAAATAAAACCCCGCGGCGGAGCGGGGAGCTGTTTTTT. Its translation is CASSEENKTPRRSGELFF.

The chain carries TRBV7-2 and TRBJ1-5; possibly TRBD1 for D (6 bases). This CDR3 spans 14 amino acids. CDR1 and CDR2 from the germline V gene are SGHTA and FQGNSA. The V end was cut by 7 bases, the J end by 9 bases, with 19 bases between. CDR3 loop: CASTGQGGNWPQHF. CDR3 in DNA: TGTGCCAGCACCGGACAAGGGGGTAACTGGCCCCAGCATTTT. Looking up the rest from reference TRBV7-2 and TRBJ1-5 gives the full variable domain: GAGVSQSPSNKVTEKGKDVELRCDPISGHTALYWYRQSLGQGLEFLIYFQGNSAPDKSGLPSDRFSAERTGGSVSTLTIQRTQQEDSAVYLCASTGQGGNWPQHFGDGTRLSIL.

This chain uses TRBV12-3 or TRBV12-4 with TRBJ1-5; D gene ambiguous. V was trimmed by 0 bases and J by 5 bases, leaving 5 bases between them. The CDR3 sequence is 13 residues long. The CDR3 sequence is CASSLAADQPQHF. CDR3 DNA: TGTGCCAGCAGTTTAGCGGCCGATCAGCCCCAGCATTTT.

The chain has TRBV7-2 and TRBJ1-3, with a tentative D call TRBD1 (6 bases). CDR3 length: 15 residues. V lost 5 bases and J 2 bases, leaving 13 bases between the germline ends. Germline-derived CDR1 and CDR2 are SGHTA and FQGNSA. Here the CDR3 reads CASSPQHRAGNTIYF. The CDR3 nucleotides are TGTGCCAGCAGCCCTCAACACAGGGCTGGAAACACCATATATTTT.

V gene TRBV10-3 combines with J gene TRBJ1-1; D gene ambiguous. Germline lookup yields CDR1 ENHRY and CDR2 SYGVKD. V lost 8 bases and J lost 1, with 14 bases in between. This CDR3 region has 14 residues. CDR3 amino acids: CAIGRLEGNTEAFF. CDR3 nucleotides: TGTGCCATCGGAAGACTGGAGGGGAACACTGAAGCTTTCTTT.

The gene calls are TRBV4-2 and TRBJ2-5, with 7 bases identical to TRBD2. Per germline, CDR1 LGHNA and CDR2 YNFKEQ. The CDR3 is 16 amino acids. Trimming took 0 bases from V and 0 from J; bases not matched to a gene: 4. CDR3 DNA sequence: TGTGCCAGCAGCCAAGACCCAGCGGGGTACCAAGAGACCCAGTACTTC. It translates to CASSQDPAGYQETQYF.

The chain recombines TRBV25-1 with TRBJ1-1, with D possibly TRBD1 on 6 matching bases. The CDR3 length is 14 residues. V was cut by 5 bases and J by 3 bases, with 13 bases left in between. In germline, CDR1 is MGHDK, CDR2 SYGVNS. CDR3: CASSKQGRDTEAFF. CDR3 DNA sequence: TGTGCCAGCAGTAAACAGGGCCGCGACACTGAAGCTTTCTTT.

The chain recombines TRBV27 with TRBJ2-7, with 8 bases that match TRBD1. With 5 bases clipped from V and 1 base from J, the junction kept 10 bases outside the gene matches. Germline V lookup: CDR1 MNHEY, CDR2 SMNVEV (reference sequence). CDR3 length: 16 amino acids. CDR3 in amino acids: CASSPRTGFISYEQYF. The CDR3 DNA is TGTGCCAGCAGTCCTCGGACAGGGTTCATTTCCTACGAGCAGTACTTC.

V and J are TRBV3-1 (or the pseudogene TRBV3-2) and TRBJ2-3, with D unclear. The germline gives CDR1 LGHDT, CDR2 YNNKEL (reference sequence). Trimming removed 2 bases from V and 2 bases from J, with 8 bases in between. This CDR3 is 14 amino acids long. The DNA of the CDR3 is TGTGCCAGCAGCCAACTGGCGGCCACAGATACGCAGTATTTT. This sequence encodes CASSQLAATDTQYF.

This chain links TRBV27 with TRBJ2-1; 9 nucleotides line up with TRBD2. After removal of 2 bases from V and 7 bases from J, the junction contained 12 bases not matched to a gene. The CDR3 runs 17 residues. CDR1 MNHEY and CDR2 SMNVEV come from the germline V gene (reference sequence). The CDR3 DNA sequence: TGTGCCAGCAGTTTAGGGACTAGCCGCCACGTGAGGAATGAGCAGTTCTTC. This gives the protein CASSLGTSRHVRNEQFF.

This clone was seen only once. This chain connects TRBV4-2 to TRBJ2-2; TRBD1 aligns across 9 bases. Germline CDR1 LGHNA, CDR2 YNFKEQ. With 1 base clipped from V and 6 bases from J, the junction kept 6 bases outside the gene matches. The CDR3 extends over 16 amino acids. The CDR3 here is CASSQGGTGRSGELFF. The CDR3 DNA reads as TGTGCCAGCAGCCAAGGGGGGACAGGGAGGTCCGGGGAGCTGTTTTTT.

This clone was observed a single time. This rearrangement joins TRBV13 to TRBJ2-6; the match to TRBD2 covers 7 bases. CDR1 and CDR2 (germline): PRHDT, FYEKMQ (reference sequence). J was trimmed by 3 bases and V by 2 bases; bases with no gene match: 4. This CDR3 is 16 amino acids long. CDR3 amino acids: CASSLRGEGGANVLTF. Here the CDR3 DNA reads TGTGCCAGCAGCTTACGGGGGGAAGGTGGGGCCAACGTCCTGACTTTC.

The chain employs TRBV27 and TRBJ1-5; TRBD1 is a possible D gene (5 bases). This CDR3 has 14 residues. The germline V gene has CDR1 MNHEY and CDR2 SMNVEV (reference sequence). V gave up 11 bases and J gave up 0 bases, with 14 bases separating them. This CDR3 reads CAPKTETSNQPQHF. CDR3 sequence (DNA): TGTGCCCCTAAGACAGAGACTAGCAATCAGCCCCAGCATTTT.

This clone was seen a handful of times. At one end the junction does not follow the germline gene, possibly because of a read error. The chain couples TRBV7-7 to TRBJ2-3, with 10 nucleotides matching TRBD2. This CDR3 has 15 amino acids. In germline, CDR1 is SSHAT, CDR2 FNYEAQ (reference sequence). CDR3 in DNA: TGTGCTAGCAGCCCATCGGCTAGCGGGGGCTATACGCAGTATTTT. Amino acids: CASSPSASGGYTQYF.

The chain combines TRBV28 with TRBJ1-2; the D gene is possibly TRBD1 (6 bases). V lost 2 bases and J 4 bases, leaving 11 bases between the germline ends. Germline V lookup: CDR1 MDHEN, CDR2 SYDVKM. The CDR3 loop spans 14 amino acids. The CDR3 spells CASSLQGPLYGYTF. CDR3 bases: TGTGCCAGCAGTTTACAGGGGCCCCTCTATGGCTACACCTTC.

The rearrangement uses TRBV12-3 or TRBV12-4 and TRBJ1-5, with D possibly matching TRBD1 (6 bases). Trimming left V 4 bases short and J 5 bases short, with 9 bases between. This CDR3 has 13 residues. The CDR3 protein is CASSWTVDQPQHF. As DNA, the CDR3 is TGTGCCAGCAGTTGGACAGTCGATCAGCCCCAGCATTTT.

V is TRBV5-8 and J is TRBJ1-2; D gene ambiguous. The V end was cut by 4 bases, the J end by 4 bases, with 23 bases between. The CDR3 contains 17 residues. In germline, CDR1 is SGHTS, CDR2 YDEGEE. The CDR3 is CASSPLIEILRAYGYTF. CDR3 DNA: TGTGCCAGCAGCCCACTAATAGAGATCTTGAGAGCCTATGGCTACACCTTC.

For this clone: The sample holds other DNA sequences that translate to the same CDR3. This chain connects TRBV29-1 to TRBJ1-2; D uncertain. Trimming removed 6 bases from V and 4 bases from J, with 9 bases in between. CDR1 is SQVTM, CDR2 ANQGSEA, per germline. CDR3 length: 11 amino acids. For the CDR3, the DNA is TGCAGCGTCGAGGCACGCTATGGCTACACCTTC. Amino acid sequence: CSVEARYGYTF.

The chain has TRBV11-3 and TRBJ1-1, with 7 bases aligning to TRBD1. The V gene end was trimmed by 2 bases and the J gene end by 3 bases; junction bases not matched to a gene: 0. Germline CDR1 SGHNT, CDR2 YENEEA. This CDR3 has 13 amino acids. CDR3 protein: CASSLQGDTEAFF. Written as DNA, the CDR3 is TGTGCCAGCAGCTTACAGGGGGACACTGAAGCTTTCTTT.

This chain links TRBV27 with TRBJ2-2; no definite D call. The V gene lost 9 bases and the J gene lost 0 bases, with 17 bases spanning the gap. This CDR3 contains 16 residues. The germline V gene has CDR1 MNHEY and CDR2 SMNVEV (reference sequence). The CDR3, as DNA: TGTGCCAGTTCCCCGAGGAGCCGACCGAACACCGGGGAGCTGTTTTTT. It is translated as CASSPRSRPNTGELFF.

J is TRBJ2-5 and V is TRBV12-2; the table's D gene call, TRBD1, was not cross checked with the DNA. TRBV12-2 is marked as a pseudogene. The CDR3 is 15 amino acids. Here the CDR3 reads CASRLMGQLQETQYF. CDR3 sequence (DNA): TGTGCAAGTCGCTTAATGGGACAGCTCCAAGAGACCCAGTACTTC.

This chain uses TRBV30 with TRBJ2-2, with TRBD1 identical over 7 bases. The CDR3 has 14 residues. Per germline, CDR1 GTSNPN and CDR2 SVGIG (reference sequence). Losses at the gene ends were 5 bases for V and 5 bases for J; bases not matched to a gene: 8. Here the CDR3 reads CAWQTGLGTGELFF. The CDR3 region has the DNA TGTGCCTGGCAGACAGGGTTGGGGACCGGGGAGCTGTTTTTT.

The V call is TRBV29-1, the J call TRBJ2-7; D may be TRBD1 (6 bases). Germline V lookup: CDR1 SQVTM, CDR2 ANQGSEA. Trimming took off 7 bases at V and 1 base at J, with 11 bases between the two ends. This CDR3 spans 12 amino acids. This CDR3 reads CSAEQGSYEQYF. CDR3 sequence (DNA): TGCAGCGCCGAACAGGGTTCCTACGAGCAGTACTTC.

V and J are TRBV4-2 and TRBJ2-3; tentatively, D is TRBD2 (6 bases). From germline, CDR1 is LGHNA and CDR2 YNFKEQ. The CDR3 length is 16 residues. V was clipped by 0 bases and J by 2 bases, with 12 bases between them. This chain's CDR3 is CASSQERDFNTDTQYF. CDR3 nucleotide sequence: TGTGCCAGCAGCCAAGAAAGGGACTTTAACACAGATACGCAGTATTTT.

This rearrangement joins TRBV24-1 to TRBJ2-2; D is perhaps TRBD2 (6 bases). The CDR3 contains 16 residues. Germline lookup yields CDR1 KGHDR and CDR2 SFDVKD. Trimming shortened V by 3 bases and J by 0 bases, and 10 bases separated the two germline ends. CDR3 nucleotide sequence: TGTGCCACCAGTGATAGTACTAGCTCGAACACCGGGGAGCTGTTTTTT. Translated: CATSDSTSSNTGELFF.

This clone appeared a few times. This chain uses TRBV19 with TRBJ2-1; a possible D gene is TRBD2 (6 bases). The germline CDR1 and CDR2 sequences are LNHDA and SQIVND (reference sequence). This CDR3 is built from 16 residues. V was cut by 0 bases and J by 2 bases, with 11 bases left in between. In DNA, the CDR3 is TGTGCCAGTAGTATAGAGGCGGGATTCCCCTACAATGAGCAGTTCTTC. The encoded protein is CASSIEAGFPYNEQFF.